This TCR beta chain was identified in a study of cytomegalovirus exposure and HLA in healthy donors. Study observations and caveats: Researchers left out some V segments, among them TRBV6-2 and TRBV6-3, as indistinguishable. Among the sequence variants, a highly shared cluster was likely an artifact of sequencing.

Both 60 Vbeta primers and 13 Jbeta primers went into the PCR. TCRdb keeps only in-frame clones here, not all; method: immunoSEQ multiplex PCR. The table shows about 200,000 clones, with more than 65% occurring only once. For this clone: Its antigen is still unknown.

This CDR3 is built from 15 residues. CDR1 MNHNS and CDR2 SASEGT come from the germline V gene. Trimming shortened V by 3 bases and J by 4 bases, and 15 bases separated the two germline ends. The TCR comes from a young man in good health and CMV-seronegative. The chain couples TRBV6-1 to TRBJ1-2; D ambiguous. Sequences were obtained from PBMCs. Here the CDR3 reads CASSDLVRLRYGYTF. As DNA, the CDR3 is TGTGCCAGCAGTGACCTCGTCAGGCTACGCTATGGCTACACCTTC.